The 20 T cell receptor beta chains presented below share a single source sample, sequenced in a study of CD8 T cells in ankylosing spondylitis. The study's findings and limits: Typical of ankylosing spondylitis blood, it appeared, was a TCR beta motif of about eight highly homologous variants.

A single record per CDR3 protein comes from TCRdb applying MiXCR to the 5' RACE reads. The table includes 390,000 or so distinct CDR3 sequences, 20% to 25% detected once. These receptors are not linked to any known antigen. Source material: blood, either unsorted or a sorted T cell fraction (not recorded which). The receptors come from a male donor with ankylosing spondylitis.

This rearrangement joins TRBV12-5 to TRBJ2-5; the match to TRBD1 covers 9 bases. V was clipped by 1 base and J by 4 bases; unmatched bases: 7. This CDR3 region has 16 residues. Germline V CDR1 and CDR2: LGHNT, FRNRAP. As DNA, the CDR3 is TGTGCTAGTGGTTTGGGCGGGACAGGGAGGGGAGAGACCCAGTACTTC. As protein: CASGLGGTGRGETQYF.

This clonotype was observed at least ten times. The rearrangement joins TRBV7-8 to TRBJ1-1, with D hard to call. CDR1 is SGHVS, CDR2 FQNEAQ, per germline. The V and J ends lost 5 bases and 1 base respectively, with 11 bases between them. This CDR3 is 14 amino acids long. The CDR3 spells CASSLRHGNTEAFF. DNA of the CDR3: TGTGCCAGCAGCCTCAGGCATGGGAACACTGAAGCTTTCTTT. The full variable domain, its missing parts supplied by reference TRBV7-8 and TRBJ1-1, is GAGVSQSPRYKVAKRGQDVALRCDPISGHVSLFWYQQALGQGPEFLTYFQNEAQLDKSGLPSDRFFAERPEGSVSTLKIQRTQQEDSAVYLCASSLRHGNTEAFFGQGTRLTVV.

The chain has TRBV9 and TRBJ2-1; either TRBD1 or TRBD2 may fit D (6 bases each). The V end was cut by 3 bases, the J end by 9 bases, with 13 bases between. Per germline, CDR1 SGDLS and CDR2 YYNGEE. There are 13 residues in the CDR3. This CDR3 is CASSARGGGEQFF. The CDR3 bases are TGTGCCAGCAGCGCGCGAGGGGGAGGTGAGCAGTTCTTC.

The J gene is TRBJ1-1, the V gene TRBV12-3 or TRBV12-4, with no clear D. V lost 7 bases, J lost 4 bases, and 13 bases lay in between. The CDR3 length is 13 residues. CDR3 loop: CASIRSGPTEAFF. CDR3 coding DNA: TGTGCCAGCATTCGATCAGGCCCCACTGAAGCTTTCTTT.

CDR3 sequence: CASSRQGEGYNEQFF. The CDR3 DNA is TGTGCCAGCAGTAGACAGGGGGAAGGCTACAATGAGCAGTTCTTC. The gene calls are TRBV7-9 and TRBJ2-1; TRBD1 matches at 9 bases. V lost 6 bases and J lost 3; bases outside the gene matches: 6. CDR3 size: 15 residues. The germline CDR1 and CDR2 sequences are SEHNR and FQNEAQ (reference sequence).

The chain uses TRBV10-3 and TRBJ2-7; 8 nucleotides match TRBD1. In germline, CDR1 is ENHRY, CDR2 SYGVKD. This CDR3 is built from 13 residues. V was pared by 6 bases and J by 2 bases, with 3 bases of the junction left unmatched. CDR3 in amino acids: CAIRGTGPYEQYF. The CDR3 coding sequence is TGTGCCATCAGGGGGACAGGACCCTACGAGCAGTACTTC.

The rearrangement uses TRBV2 and TRBJ2-2; weak D call: TRBD2 (5 bases). Trimming shortened V by 4 bases and J by 5 bases, and 14 bases separated the two germline ends. CDR1 is SNHLY and CDR2 is FYNNEI in the germline V gene. This CDR3 comprises 15 residues. As DNA, the CDR3 is TGTGCCAGCAGTGGGCCAATAGGGAGTACCGGGGAGCTGTTTTTT. Its protein is CASSGPIGSTGELFF. The full variable domain, completed using reference TRBV2 and TRBJ2-2, is EPEVTQTPSHQVTQMGQEVILRCVPISNHLYFYWYRQILGQKVEFLVSFYNNEISEKSEIFDDQFSVERPDGSNFTLKIRSTKLEDSAMYFCASSGPIGSTGELFFGEGSRLTVL.

This clonotype was found a few times. The chain uses TRBV18 and TRBJ2-1; maybe TRBD2 (5 bases). V dropped 5 bases and J dropped 0 bases, with 23 bases sitting between them. CDR1 is KGHSH, CDR2 LQKENI, per germline. This CDR3 contains 19 residues. CDR3 region: CASSDRDLKASVSYNEQFF. CDR3 coding DNA: TGTGCCAGCTCAGACCGGGATCTCAAAGCCTCAGTCTCCTACAATGAGCAGTTCTTC.

This clonotype has just a few counts. The CDR3 region has the DNA TGCAGTGCCCCTCCTAGCGGGGGGAACTCCTACGAGCAGTACTTC. Translating gives CSAPPSGGNSYEQYF. The V and J genes are TRBV20-1 and TRBJ2-7, with 11 bases aligning to TRBD2. V lost 6 bases, J lost 0 bases, and 7 bases stayed unmatched. Germline V gene lookup returns CDR1 DFQATT and CDR2 SNEGSKA (reference sequence). The CDR3 consists of 15 residues.

The chain carries TRBV4-3 and TRBJ1-1; 9 bases are a match to TRBD1. Germline trimming cut 3 bases from V and 4 bases from J; bases unmatched to any gene: 9. The CDR3 is 16 amino acids. Germline V lookup: CDR1 LGHNA, CDR2 YSLEER. CDR3 nucleotide sequence: TGCGCCAGCAGCCACCTGAGAGGGACAGGGAGCACTGAAGCTTTCTTT. This codes for CASSHLRGTGSTEAFF.

The chain employs TRBV6-1 and TRBJ1-5; D uncertain. The CDR3 extends over 13 amino acids. Germline V lookup: CDR1 MNHNS, CDR2 SASEGT. V lost 0 bases, J lost 6 bases, and 6 bases lay in between. In DNA, the CDR3 is TGTGCCAGCAGTGAAGCGATAGGTCAGCCCCAGCATTTT. It encodes CASSEAIGQPQHF.

V gene TRBV7-6 combines with J gene TRBJ2-3; D unresolved. Germline V gives CDR1 SGHVS, CDR2 FNYEAQ. Trimming pared 4 bases from V and 4 bases from J, leaving 12 bases between. The CDR3 covers 14 residues. Here the CDR3 reads CASSSITAADTQYF. The CDR3 DNA reads TGTGCCAGCAGCTCCATAACAGCAGCAGATACGCAGTATTTT.

The rearrangement links TRBV4-3 to TRBJ1-2; D gene ambiguous. V shed 4 bases and J shed 7 bases, with 22 bases lying between them. The CDR3 is 16 amino acids. Looked up from germline, CDR1 is LGHNA and CDR2 is YSLEER. The CDR3 DNA sequence: TGCGCCAGCAGCCTTGATGGAGCGGGAACCCGAGCTGGCTACACCTTC. Translated: CASSLDGAGTRAGYTF.

The chain has TRBV20-1 and TRBJ1-2; the match to TRBD1 covers 8 bases. V lost 0 bases, J lost 5 bases, and 2 bases stayed unmatched. The CDR3 is made up of 13 amino acids. CDR1 and CDR2 from the germline V gene are DFQATT and SNEGSKA (reference sequence). CDR3 protein: CSARDYRGYGYTF. The CDR3 nucleotides are TGCAGTGCTAGAGACTACAGGGGGTATGGCTACACCTTC.

CDR3 region: CASDRESYNEQFF. The CDR3 DNA is TGTGCCAGCGACAGGGAATCCTACAATGAGCAGTTCTTC. The chain uses TRBV2 and TRBJ2-1; the match to TRBD1 covers 7 bases. The CDR3 is 13 residues long. Trimming removed 8 bases from V and 1 base from J; junction bases left unmatched: 2. The germline V gene has CDR1 SNHLY and CDR2 FYNNEI.

This clonotype was recorded a few times. The CDR3 protein is CASSLYRLAGRETQYF. As DNA, the CDR3 is TGCGCCAGCAGCTTGTACAGACTAGCGGGGAGAGAGACCCAGTACTTC. This sequence joins TRBV5-1 and TRBJ2-5; TRBD2 aligns across 11 bases. The ends lost 1 base at V and 4 bases at J; junction bases unmatched: 6. Germline assignment: CDR1 SGHRS and CDR2 YFSETQ. This CDR3 contains 16 residues. Together with reference TRBV5-1 and TRBJ2-5, the CDR3 gives the full variable domain: KAGVTQTPRYLIKTRGQQVTLSCSPISGHRSVSWYQQTPGQGLQFLFEYFSETQRNKGNFPGRFSGRQFSNSRSEMNVSTLELGDSALYLCASSLYRLAGRETQYFGPGTRLLVL.

The chain has TRBV7-8 and TRBJ1-6; D remains unclear. Germline CDR1 reads SGHVS; CDR2 reads FQNEAQ. The CDR3 length is 15 residues. Trimming took 6 bases from V and 10 from J, leaving 19 bases between them. In DNA, the CDR3 is TGTGCCAGCAGTGGGGTAGTCATACGGGAGTCACCCCTCCACTTT. Amino acid sequence: CASSGVVIRESPLHF.

The sample holds a few counts of this clonotype. The V and J genes are TRBV3-1 and TRBJ2-1; the D is unclear. The V end lost 2 bases, the J end lost 2 bases, and 13 bases lay between the germline ends. The CDR3 covers 16 residues. Germline V gene data show CDR1 as LGHDT and CDR2 as YNNKEL (reference sequence). This CDR3 reads CASSQKGRITYNEQFF. The DNA of the CDR3 is TGTGCCAGCAGCCAAAAAGGCCGCATCACCTACAATGAGCAGTTCTTC.

The rearrangement uses TRBV20-1 and TRBJ2-1; D unresolved. V dropped 1 base and J dropped 5 bases, with 12 bases sitting between them. CDR1 DFQATT and CDR2 SNEGSKA come from the germline V gene (reference sequence). The CDR3 totals 14 residues. The CDR3 loop reads CSARVDLLNNEQFF. CDR3 sequence (DNA): TGCAGTGCTAGAGTTGACCTCCTGAACAATGAGCAGTTCTTC.

The CDR3 DNA reads as TGCGCCAGCAGCTTGGCCCGGGACGGTGAGCAGTTCTTC. It encodes CASSLARDGEQFF. The chain employs TRBV5-1 and TRBJ2-1, with D perhaps assigned TRBD1 or TRBD2 (5 bases each). Germline lookup yields CDR1 SGHRS and CDR2 YFSETQ. Trimming shortened V by 0 bases and J by 9 bases, and 10 bases separated the two germline ends. CDR3 length: 13 amino acids.